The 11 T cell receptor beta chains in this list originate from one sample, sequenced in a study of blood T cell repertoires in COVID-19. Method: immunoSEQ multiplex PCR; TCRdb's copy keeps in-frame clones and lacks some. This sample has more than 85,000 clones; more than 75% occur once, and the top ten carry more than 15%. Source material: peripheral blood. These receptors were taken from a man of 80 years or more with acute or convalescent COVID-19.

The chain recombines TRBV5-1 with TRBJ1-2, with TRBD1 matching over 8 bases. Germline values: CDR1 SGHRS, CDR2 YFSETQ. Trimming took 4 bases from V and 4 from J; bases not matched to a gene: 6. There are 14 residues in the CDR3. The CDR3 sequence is CASSTSGGGYGYTF. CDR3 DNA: TGCGCCAGCAGCACTTCAGGGGGCGGCTATGGCTACACCTTC.

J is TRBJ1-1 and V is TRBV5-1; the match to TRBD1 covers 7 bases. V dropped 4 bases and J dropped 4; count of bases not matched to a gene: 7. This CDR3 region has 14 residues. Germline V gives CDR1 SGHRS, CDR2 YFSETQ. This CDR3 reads CASSQMTGRTEAFF. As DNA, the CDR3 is TGCGCCAGCAGCCAAATGACAGGGCGCACTGAAGCTTTCTTT. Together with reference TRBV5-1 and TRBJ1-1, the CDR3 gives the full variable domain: KAGVTQTPRYLIKTRGQQVTLSCSPISGHRSVSWYQQTPGQGLQFLFEYFSETQRNKGNFPGRFSGRQFSNSRSEMNVSTLELGDSALYLCASSQMTGRTEAFFGQGTRLTVV.

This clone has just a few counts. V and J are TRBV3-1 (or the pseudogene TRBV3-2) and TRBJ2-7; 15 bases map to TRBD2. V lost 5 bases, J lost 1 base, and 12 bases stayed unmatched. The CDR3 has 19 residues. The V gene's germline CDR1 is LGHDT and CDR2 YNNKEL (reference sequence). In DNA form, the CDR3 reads TGTGCCAGCAGCAAACGAGCCCCGGGACTAGCGGGAGGATCCTACGAGCAGTACTTC. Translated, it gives CASSKRAPGLAGGSYEQYF.

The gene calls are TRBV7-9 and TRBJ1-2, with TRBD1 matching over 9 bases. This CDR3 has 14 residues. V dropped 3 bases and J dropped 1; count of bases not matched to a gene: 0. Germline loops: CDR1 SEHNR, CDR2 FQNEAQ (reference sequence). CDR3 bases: TGTGCCAGCAGCTTGACAGGGGGTAACTATGGCTACACCTTC. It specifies CASSLTGGNYGYTF.

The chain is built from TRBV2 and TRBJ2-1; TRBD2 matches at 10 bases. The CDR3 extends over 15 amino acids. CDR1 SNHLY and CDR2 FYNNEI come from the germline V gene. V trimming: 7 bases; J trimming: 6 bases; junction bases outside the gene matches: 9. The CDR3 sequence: CASIRAGGPANEQFF. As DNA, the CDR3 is TGTGCCAGCATCCGAGCGGGAGGGCCGGCCAATGAGCAGTTCTTC. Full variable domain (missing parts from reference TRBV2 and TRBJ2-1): EPEVTQTPSHQVTQMGQEVILRCVPISNHLYFYWYRQILGQKVEFLVSFYNNEISEKSEIFDDQFSVERPDGSNFTLKIRSTKLEDSAMYFCASIRAGGPANEQFFGPGTRLTVL.

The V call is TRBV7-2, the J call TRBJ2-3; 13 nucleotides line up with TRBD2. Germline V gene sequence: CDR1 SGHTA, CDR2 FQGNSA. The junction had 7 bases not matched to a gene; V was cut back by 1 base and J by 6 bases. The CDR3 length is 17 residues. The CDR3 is CASSLVRLAGGADTQYF. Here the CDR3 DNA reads TGTGCCAGCAGCTTAGTTCGACTAGCGGGAGGAGCGGATACGCAGTATTTT.

CDR3 residues: CASSERETTEAFF. CDR3 in DNA: TGCGCCAGCAGTGAGCGGGAGACCACTGAAGCTTTCTTT. The chain uses TRBV10-1 and TRBJ1-1; D ambiguous. With 2 bases removed from V and 4 bases from J, the gap between germline ends came to 8 bases. Germline CDR1 WNHNN, CDR2 SYGVQD (reference sequence). The CDR3 length is 13 residues.

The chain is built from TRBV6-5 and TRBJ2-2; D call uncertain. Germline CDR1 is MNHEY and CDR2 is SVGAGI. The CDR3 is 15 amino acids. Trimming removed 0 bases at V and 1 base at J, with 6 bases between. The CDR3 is CASSYSNRNTGELFF. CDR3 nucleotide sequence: TGTGCCAGCAGTTACTCGAACAGGAACACCGGGGAGCTGTTTTTT.

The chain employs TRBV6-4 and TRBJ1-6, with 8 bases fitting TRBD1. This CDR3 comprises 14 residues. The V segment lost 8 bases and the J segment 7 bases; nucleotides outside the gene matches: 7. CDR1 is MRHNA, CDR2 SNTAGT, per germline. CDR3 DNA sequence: TGTGCCAGCCGGAAGGGGGACAGGAATTCACCCCTCCACTTT. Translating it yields CASRKGDRNSPLHF.

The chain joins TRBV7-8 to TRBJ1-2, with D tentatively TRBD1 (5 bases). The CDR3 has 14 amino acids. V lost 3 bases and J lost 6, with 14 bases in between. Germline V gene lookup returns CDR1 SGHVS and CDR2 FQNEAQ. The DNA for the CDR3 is TGTGCCAGCAGCTTGGGGGGTAGACGGAATGGCTACACCTTC. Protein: CASSLGGRRNGYTF.

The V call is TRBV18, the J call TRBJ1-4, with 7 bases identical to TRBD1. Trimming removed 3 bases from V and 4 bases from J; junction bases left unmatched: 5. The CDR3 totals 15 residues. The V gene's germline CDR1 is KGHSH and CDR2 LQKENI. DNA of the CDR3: TGTGCCAGCTCACCGAGGGACAGTAGTAATGAAAAACTGTTTTTT. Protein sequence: CASSPRDSSNEKLFF.